This T cell receptor (beta chain) was identified in a study of blood T cell repertoires in COVID-19. CDR1 KGHSH and CDR2 LQKENI come from the germline V gene. The ends were cut back, 3 bases at V and 3 bases at J, with 17 bases in the middle. The length of the CDR3 is 16 residues. In the authors' workflow: Amplification of reference gene primers was used by the study to estimate nucleated cell counts. The method was immunoSEQ multiplex PCR; TCRdb's version includes in-frame clones alone and lacks a portion of them. The DNA was the basis for D and trimming; V, J and clone size are from that table. The table shows tens of thousands of clones, with about four fifths occurring only once.

The sequenced sample consisted of peripheral blood. The V and J genes are TRBV18 and TRBJ2-5; possible D gene TRBD2, 7 bases. The sequence came from a man aged 65 to 85 with active COVID-19. The CDR3, as DNA: TGTGCCAGCTCACCCAGGGGACTATCGTTAAAAGAGACCCAGTACTTC. Translated: CASSPRGLSLKETQYF.